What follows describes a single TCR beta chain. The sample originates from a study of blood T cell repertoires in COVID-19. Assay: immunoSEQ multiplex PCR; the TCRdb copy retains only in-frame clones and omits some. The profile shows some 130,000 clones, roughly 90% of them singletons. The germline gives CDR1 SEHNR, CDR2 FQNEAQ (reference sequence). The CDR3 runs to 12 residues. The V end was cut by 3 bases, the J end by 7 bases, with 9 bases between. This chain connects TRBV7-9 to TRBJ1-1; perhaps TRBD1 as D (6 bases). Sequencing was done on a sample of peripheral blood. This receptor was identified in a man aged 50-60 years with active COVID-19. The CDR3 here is CASSLWGREAFF. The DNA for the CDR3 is TGTGCCAGCAGCTTGTGGGGGCGTGAAGCTTTCTTT.